Below, 26 T cell receptor beta chains from the same sample are listed, as sequenced in a study of response to subunit inactivated influenza vaccine. TCRdb re-called the RT-PCR reads with MiXCR, one entry per CDR3 protein. The sample has about 540,000 distinct CDR3 sequences, approximately 15% seen once. The input for sequencing was PBMCs from blood, taken less than 13 days after vaccination. The receptors here all came from a man aged 50 to 60 who received an inactivated influenza vaccine.

The sample holds a few counts of this clonotype. This chain connects TRBV20-1 to TRBJ2-1; 9 nucleotides line up with TRBD2. CDR3 length: 15 amino acids. Unmatched junction bases numbered 3, after V lost 1 base and J lost 2 bases. In germline, CDR1 is DFQATT, CDR2 SNEGSKA (reference sequence). The DNA of the CDR3 is TGCAGTGCTAGAGGGGGCGGGAGGGCCTACAATGAGCAGTTCTTC. Its translation: CSARGGGRAYNEQFF.

The V gene is TRBV7-6, the J gene TRBJ2-2, with D perhaps TRBD1 (5 bases). The CDR3 is 15 residues long. V lost 2 bases, J lost 4 bases, and 11 bases lay in between. CDR1 is SGHVS, CDR2 FNYEAQ, per germline. The CDR3 DNA reads as TGTGCCAGCAGCTTAAGTCAGGGCGGCACCGGGGAGCTGTTTTTT. It translates to CASSLSQGGTGELFF.

This clonotype has more than one count but fewer than ten. The V and J genes are TRBV28 and TRBJ2-7, with D possibly being TRBD2 (6 bases). The CDR3 covers 17 residues. Deletions cut 2 bases from V and 2 bases from J, with 19 bases between. CDR1 is MDHEN and CDR2 is SYDVKM in the germline V gene. The CDR3 bases are TGTGCCAGCAGTTTAGGACCCTCGGGGACTTGGGCCTACGAGCAGTACTTC. This sequence encodes CASSLGPSGTWAYEQYF. Drawing the rest from reference TRBV28 and TRBJ2-7, the complete variable domain is DVKVTQSSRYLVKRTGEKVFLECVQDMDHENMFWYRQDPGLGLRLIYFSYDVKMKEKGDIPEGYSVSREKKERFSLILESASTNQTSMYLCASSLGPSGTWAYEQYFGPGTRLTVT.

In this sample, this clonotype turned up a few times. The J gene is TRBJ2-5, the V gene TRBV5-6; 7 bases align to TRBD2. The CDR3 contains 14 residues. Per the germline V gene, CDR1 is SGHDT and CDR2 is YYEEEE. V trimming: 2 bases; J trimming: 5 bases; junction bases outside the gene matches: 6. The CDR3 DNA is TGTGCCAGCAGCTTCTCGCGGGAGTTCGAGACCCAGTACTTC. As protein: CASSFSREFETQYF.

Only a few counts were recorded for this clonotype. The chain has TRBV29-1 and TRBJ2-3; 9 nucleotides line up with TRBD1. V was pared by 0 bases and J by 5 bases, with 6 bases of the junction left unmatched. Germline V gives CDR1 SQVTM, CDR2 ANQGSEA. The CDR3 is 15 residues long. For the CDR3, the DNA is TGCAGCGTTGAAGATAAGGGACAGGGAATAGATACGCAGTATTTT. Protein: CSVEDKGQGIDTQYF.

The genes are TRBV5-6 and TRBJ2-4, with 11 positions matching TRBD1. The V and J ends lost 3 bases and 2 bases, in that order; junction bases with no gene match: 4. The germline V gene encodes CDR1 SGHDT and CDR2 YYEEEE. This CDR3 is built from 16 residues. CDR3 in amino acids: CASSWGQGVTKNIQYF. The CDR3 nucleotides read TGTGCCAGCAGCTGGGGACAGGGGGTAACCAAAAACATTCAGTACTTC.

This clonotype has more than one count but fewer than ten. CDR3 in DNA: TGCAGTGCTAGGCCGGGAGCAGGTCAGCCCCAGCATTTT. As protein: CSARPGAGQPQHF. The J gene is TRBJ1-5, the V gene TRBV20-1; D gene ambiguous. CDR3 length: 13 amino acids. Looked up from germline, CDR1 is DFQATT and CDR2 is SNEGSKA (reference sequence). Trimming removed 3 bases from V and 6 bases from J, with 12 bases in between.

The chain is built from TRBV7-2 and TRBJ1-1; tentatively, D is TRBD1 (5 bases). Between the trimmed V and J ends, which lost 1 base and 7 bases, there was a span of 13 bases. Germline V CDR1 and CDR2: SGHTA, FQGNSA. This CDR3 region has 14 residues. The CDR3 DNA is TGTGCCAGCAGCTTAGGGGGGACTCGTCGTGAAGCTTTCTTT. Encoded protein: CASSLGGTRREAFF.

The CDR3 DNA is TGTGCCAGCAGTCCAGGGAGCACCGGGGAGCTGTTTTTT. It codes for CASSPGSTGELFF. V is TRBV28 and J is TRBJ2-2; D is tentatively TRBD1 or TRBD2 (5 bases each). Germline loops: CDR1 MDHEN, CDR2 SYDVKM. The CDR3 totals 13 residues. The V end was cut by 5 bases, the J end by 4 bases, with 8 bases between.

This sequence joins TRBV7-3 and TRBJ2-3, with no clear D. Germline V gene lookup returns CDR1 SGHTA and CDR2 FQGTGA. The CDR3 covers 14 residues. V was shortened by 5 bases and J by 0 bases, with 9 bases between the two germline ends. The CDR3 spells CASSTRHSTDTQYF. CDR3 nucleotides: TGTGCCAGCAGCACTCGACACAGCACAGATACGCAGTATTTT. Full variable domain (remainder filled in from reference TRBV7-3 and TRBJ2-3): GAGVSQTPSNKVTEKGKYVELRCDPISGHTALYWYRQSLGQGPEFLIYFQGTGAADDSGLPNDRFFAVRPEGSVSTLKIQRTERGDSAVYLCASSTRHSTDTQYFGPGTRLTVL.

For the CDR3, the DNA is TGTGCCAGCATCATGGACCGAGCCATGACCTTC. It encodes CASIMDRAMTF. The chain recombines TRBV5-6 with TRBJ1-2, with unresolved D. Trimming removed 6 bases at V and 14 bases at J, with 17 bases between. The CDR3 is 11 amino acids. Germline CDR1 and CDR2: SGHDT and YYEEEE.

This chain connects TRBV29-1 to TRBJ2-2, with a tentative D call TRBD2 (6 bases). The CDR3 has 14 residues. V was pared by 4 bases and J by 0 bases, with 9 bases between. The V gene's germline CDR1 is SQVTM and CDR2 ANQGSEA. The CDR3 is CSVGGRTNTGELFF. In nucleotides, the CDR3 is TGCAGCGTTGGTGGGAGGACGAACACCGGGGAGCTGTTTTTT.

The CDR3 loop is CASSSNSGRLSSYNEQFF. The CDR3 bases are TGTGCCAGCAGTTCAAATAGCGGGAGATTAAGCTCCTACAATGAGCAGTTCTTC. The chain combines TRBV28 with TRBJ2-1, with TRBD2 identical over 9 bases. The CDR3 runs to 18 residues. The V segment lost 4 bases and the J segment 0 bases; nucleotides outside the gene matches: 10. The germline CDR1 and CDR2 sequences are MDHEN and SYDVKM. Looking up the rest from reference TRBV28 and TRBJ2-1 gives the full variable domain: DVKVTQSSRYLVKRTGEKVFLECVQDMDHENMFWYRQDPGLGLRLIYFSYDVKMKEKGDIPEGYSVSREKKERFSLILESASTNQTSMYLCASSSNSGRLSSYNEQFFGPGTRLTVL.

This clonotype was seen only a few times. The chain combines TRBV25-1 with TRBJ1-1; D is unresolved. The CDR3 consists of 14 residues. Deletions cut 4 bases from V and 5 bases from J, with 14 bases between. Germline-derived CDR1 and CDR2 are MGHDK and SYGVNS. CDR3 DNA sequence: TGTGCCAGCAGTGTGGGCCCTGGGAGTACTGAAGCTTTCTTT. Protein product: CASSVGPGSTEAFF.

This chain links TRBV7-9 with TRBJ1-4, with 7 bases that match TRBD1. J was trimmed by 8 bases and V by 5 bases; bases with no gene match: 5. CDR3 length: 13 amino acids. CDR1 SEHNR and CDR2 FQNEAQ come from the germline V gene (reference sequence). The CDR3 DNA sequence: TGTGCCAGCAGCCCCACGACAGGGGAAAAACTGTTTTTT. Protein product: CASSPTTGEKLFF.

The rearrangement links TRBV29-1 to TRBJ2-5; possible D gene TRBD2, 6 bases. V was trimmed by 6 bases and J by 3 bases, leaving 11 bases between them. The CDR3 is made up of 12 amino acids. Germline V gene lookup returns CDR1 SQVTM and CDR2 ANQGSEA. Here the CDR3 reads CSVGGSEETQYF. CDR3 bases: TGCAGCGTGGGGGGATCTGAAGAGACCCAGTACTTC.

This rearrangement joins TRBV5-5 to TRBJ2-5, with D tentatively TRBD1 (6 bases). V was cut by 4 bases and J by 5 bases, with 15 bases left in between. The germline gives CDR1 SGHKS, CDR2 YYEKEE (reference sequence). This CDR3 spans 14 amino acids. The CDR3: CASSQGLRSETQYF. CDR3 DNA sequence: TGTGCCAGCAGCCAGGGGCTCCGTTCGGAGACCCAGTACTTC.

The chain employs TRBV9 and TRBJ2-2, with TRBD1 matching 8 bases. This CDR3 is 15 amino acids long. V shed 1 base and J 4 bases; nucleotides not matched to a gene: 3. The germline V gene encodes CDR1 SGDLS and CDR2 YYNGEE. CDR3 coding DNA: TGTGCCAGCAGCGTAAGGACAGGGTTCACCGGGGAGCTGTTTTTT. As protein: CASSVRTGFTGELFF.

This clonotype was picked up a small number of times. The chain links TRBV29-1 to TRBJ1-2, with 10 bases lining up with TRBD1. Germline CDR1 is SQVTM and CDR2 is ANQGSEA. Trimming at V came to 6 bases and at J to 7 bases, leaving 8 bases not matched to a gene. This CDR3 has 13 amino acids. Here the CDR3 DNA reads TGCAGCGTCCAGACAGGGGGCTTAACTGGCTACACCTTC. This codes for CSVQTGGLTGYTF.

This clonotype showed up just a few times. The chain recombines TRBV20-1 with TRBJ2-7; tentatively, D is TRBD2 (6 bases). V shed 5 bases and J shed 2 bases, with 19 bases lying between them. Germline CDR1 is DFQATT and CDR2 is SNEGSKA (reference sequence). This CDR3 region has 15 residues. The CDR3: CSAAGPQRATYEQYF. CDR3 coding DNA: TGCAGTGCTGCGGGGCCCCAGCGGGCGACCTACGAGCAGTACTTC.

This clonotype was detected only a few times. V usage is TRBV5-6 and J usage is TRBJ2-1; TRBD2 is a possible D gene (5 bases). This CDR3 region has 14 residues. The germline V and J ends were trimmed by 4 bases and 16 bases, with 24 bases remaining between them. Germline values: CDR1 SGHDT, CDR2 YYEEEE. The CDR3 loop reads CASSPPGSRVVFFF. The CDR3 coding sequence is TGTGCCAGCAGCCCTCCGGGGAGCAGAGTCGTCTTCTTCTTC.

The chain carries TRBV5-1 and TRBJ1-1; the D gene is possibly TRBD1 (5 bases). The CDR3 length is 14 residues. Germline V CDR1 and CDR2: SGHRS, YFSETQ. V was pared by 4 bases and J by 4 bases, with 14 bases between. CDR3 protein: CASSPPGPVTEAFF. The CDR3 coding sequence is TGCGCCAGCAGCCCGCCGGGGCCGGTCACTGAAGCTTTCTTT.

This clonotype was recorded a few times. The chain is built from TRBV29-1 and TRBJ2-1, with 9 bases lining up with TRBD2. Germline V gene sequence: CDR1 SQVTM, CDR2 ANQGSEA. This CDR3 is 14 amino acids long. With V trimmed by 5 bases and J by 4 bases, 6 bases remained unmatched. Here the CDR3 DNA reads TGCAGCGTTATAGGCGGGAGGGGGTACAATGAGCAGTTCTTC. Amino acid sequence: CSVIGGRGYNEQFF.

The gene calls are TRBV18 and TRBJ1-6, with D possibly matching TRBD1 (5 bases). Deletions cut 2 bases from V and 8 bases from J, with 10 bases between. The germline gives CDR1 KGHSH, CDR2 LQKENI. The length of the CDR3 is 14 residues. The chain's CDR3 is CASSPGTEHSPLHF. DNA of the CDR3: TGTGCCAGCTCACCAGGGACGGAGCATTCACCCCTCCACTTT. The complete variable domain, with remaining parts taken from reference TRBV18 and TRBJ1-6, reads NAGVMQNPRHLVRRRGQEARLRCSPMKGHSHVYWYRQLPEEGLKFMVYLQKENIIDESGMPKERFSAEFPKEGPSILRIQQVVRGDSAAYFCASSPGTEHSPLHFGNGTRLTVT.

This clonotype has only a few counts. The J gene is TRBJ2-5, the V gene TRBV28; D may be TRBD2 (6 bases). Trimming removed 5 bases at V and 2 bases at J, with 15 bases between. The germline V gene encodes CDR1 MDHEN and CDR2 SYDVKM. The CDR3 has 15 residues. CDR3 in amino acids: CASSLDWAGQETQYF. In DNA form, the CDR3 reads TGTGCCAGCAGTCTCGACTGGGCGGGGCAAGAGACCCAGTACTTC.

As concerns this clonotype: One base away lies a much larger clone, so this may be a sequencing read error. The chain combines TRBV12-3 or TRBV12-4 with TRBJ2-7, with D maybe TRBD1 (6 bases). The V gene lost 5 bases and the J gene lost 5 bases, with 16 bases spanning the gap. The CDR3 length is 14 residues. In DNA form, the CDR3 reads TGTGCCAGCAGTCCACAACAGGGTATCGACGAGCAGTACTTC. It is translated as CASSPQQGIDEQYF.